These T cell receptor beta chains were read from a single sample in a study of chemoradiotherapy in HPV16-positive cancers. Measured with immunoSEQ multiplex PCR; TCRdb has only the in-frame clones, and not every one. The sample contains several thousand clones, 90% to 95% of which appear only once. Sequenced material: tumor tissue, taken from a patient who underwent chemoradiotherapy. Receptors were obtained from a human donor with HPV-associated anogenital cancer. Each CDR3 is given with its conserved first and last residue. The D gene is left open where the match is weak. Expanded clones get a size class; other rows say once, few or many, or leave the size out.

DNA	CDR3	length	size	V	J	D
TGTGCCAGTAGCGCCCCGGGTAGGCCGGCCGCTGAAGCTTTCTTT	CASSAPGRPAAEAFF	15	-	TRBV19	TRBJ1-1	-
TGTGCCACCAGCAGAGATTCTACAACTAATGAAAAACTGTTTTTT	CATSRDSTTNEKLFF	15	-	TRBV15	TRBJ1-4	-
TGTGCCAGCAAGGGACAGGGGGTTCAGAATCAGCCCCAGCATTTT	CASKGQGVQNQPQHF	15	-	TRBV28	TRBJ1-5	TRBD1
TGTGCCAGCAGCGGAGGGGGAATGGGAAACACCATATATTTT	CASSGGGMGNTIYF	14	-	TRBV9	TRBJ1-3	-
TGTGCCAGCAGCAACGGGGGGGGCGGCTCCTACGAGCAGTACTTC	CASSNGGGGSYEQYF	15	-	TRBV21-1	TRBJ2-7	-
TGCGCCAGCAGCCAAGAGCGTGGCTATGGCTACACCTTC	CASSQERGYGYTF	13	once	TRBV4-3	TRBJ1-2	-
TGTGCCAGCAGTGAGGGACAGGAATCCTACGAGCAGTACTTC	CASSEGQESYEQYF	14	-	TRBV2	TRBJ2-7	TRBD1
TGTGCCAGCAGTGAAGGGGGGACAGGGTACTACGAGCAGTACTTC	CASSEGGTGYYEQYF	15	-	TRBV6-1	TRBJ2-7	TRBD1
TGTGCCAGCGGTCGGGGGACAGGGAGAAATGAAAAACTGTTTTTT	CASGRGTGRNEKLFF	15	-	TRBV6-5	TRBJ1-4	TRBD1
TGTGCCAGCAGGAGGGGCACCGATTCACCCCTCCACTTT	CASRRGTDSPLHF	13	-	TRBV25-1	TRBJ1-6	-
TGTGCCAGCAGTTTACAGGCAGCTCAATCACCCCTCCACTTT	CASSLQAAQSPLHF	14	-	TRBV28	TRBJ1-6	-
TGCAGCGTTAGGGAATCGACGGGAACAGATACGCAGTATTTT	CSVRESTGTDTQYF	14	-	TRBV29-1	TRBJ2-3	-
TGTGCCTGCTACTCTGGGGCCAACGTCCTGACTTTC	CACYSGANVLTF	12	-	TRBV19	TRBJ2-6	-
TGCGCCAGCAGCAGGACAGGGTTGTGGGAGACCCAGTACTTC	CASSRTGLWETQYF	14	-	TRBV5-1	TRBJ2-5	TRBD1
TGTGCCTGGAGTCTAAGACAGGGGGCGGGTAGCAATCAGCCCCAGCATTTT	CAWSLRQGAGSNQPQHF	17	-	TRBV30	TRBJ1-5	TRBD1
TGTGCCAGCAGCTTAATAGGGGCAGGGGATACGCAGTATTTT	CASSLIGAGDTQYF	14	-	TRBV7-9	TRBJ2-3	-
TGTGCCAGCAGCGTAAAGGTGGCTAGCGGGGGCACCGCCTACAATGAGCAGTTCTTC	CASSVKVASGGTAYNEQFF	19	-	TRBV9	TRBJ2-1	TRBD2
TGTGCCAGCAGCCCGAATTTTGAGCGGGGGATATCGGGGTACAATGAGCAGTTCTTC	CASSPNFERGISGYNEQFF	19	-	TRBV7-9	TRBJ2-1	TRBD2
TGTGCCACCAGCAGAGTGGCCAGACGGTCCGGGGAGCTGTTTTTT	CATSRVARRSGELFF	15	-	TRBV15	TRBJ2-2	-
TGCAGCGTTGAGCTTCCCAGGGTTAGACGAGATGAAGCTTTCTTT	CSVELPRVRRDEAFF	15	-	TRBV29-1	TRBJ1-1	-
TGCAGCGTTGCAGTTAATGAAAAACTGTTTTTT	CSVAVNEKLFF	11	-	TRBV29-1	TRBJ1-4	-
TGTGCCAGTAGTACTATATCCCGGGACAAGTATGGCTACACCTTC	CASSTISRDKYGYTF	15	-	TRBV19	TRBJ1-2	-
TGCAGCGTTGAGTTAACGCCTTATGGCTACACCTTC	CSVELTPYGYTF	12	-	TRBV29-1	TRBJ1-2	-
TGTGCCAGCAGTCTCCGGAGTCCAGCCGATCAGCCCCAGCATTTT	CASSLRSPADQPQHF	15	-	TRBV28	TRBJ1-5	-
TGTGCCAGTACCGGGGCGGGTTTTACACCCCTCCACTTT	CASTGAGFTPLHF	13	-	TRBV28	TRBJ1-6	-
TGTGCCTGGAGTGTACGAGGGACTGAAGCTTTCTTT	CAWSVRGTEAFF	12	-	TRBV30	TRBJ1-1	-
TGTGCCAGCAGCTCCCCCCGAGGGCCAAACACTGAAGCTTTCTTT	CASSSPRGPNTEAFF	15	-	TRBV7-9	TRBJ1-1	-
TGTGCCAGCAGCTTAGCGCTTTCCGGGGCTAATGAAAAACTGTTTTTT	CASSLALSGANEKLFF	16	-	TRBV7-2	TRBJ1-4	-
TGTGCCAGCAGTGAACCAGCGACAGGGAACCCCTATAATTCACCCCTCCACTTT	CASSEPATGNPYNSPLHF	18	once	TRBV6-1	TRBJ1-6	TRBD1
TGTGCCAGTAGTACCAGTCCCATCCCTAGCCGGGAGACCCAGTACTTC	CASSTSPIPSRETQYF	16	-	TRBV19	TRBJ2-5	-
TGTGCCAGTGGACTAGACACCGGGGAGCTGTTTTTT	CASGLDTGELFF	12	-	TRBV2	TRBJ2-2	TRBD2
TGTGCCAGCGGGTTCACCAGGTACGAGCAGTACTTC	CASGFTRYEQYF	12	few	TRBV7-2	TRBJ2-7	-
TGCGCCAGCAGTGAAGGTGGGAAACTGTTTTTT	CASSEGGKLFF	11	-	TRBV10-2	TRBJ1-4	-
TGTGCCAGCAGCCGGGGGAGGGAGAACAGGGGGTCCTATAATTCACCCCTCCACTTT	CASSRGRENRGSYNSPLHF	19	-	TRBV14	TRBJ1-6	TRBD1
TGCGCCAGCAGCTTCCCGGGACAGGATGCTTTCTTT	CASSFPGQDAFF	12	-	TRBV5-1	TRBJ1-1	TRBD1
TGTGCCAGCAGTGACGGGCTCTACGAGCAGTACTTC	CASSDGLYEQYF	12	-	TRBV6-1	TRBJ2-7	-
TGCGCCAGCAGCGCGTCATTACAGGGGGCTCGGGATAATGAAAAACTGTTTTTT	CASSASLQGARDNEKLFF	18	-	TRBV5-1	TRBJ1-4	TRBD1
TGTGCCTGGAGTGATAGGGGGGCTCAGCCCCAGCATTTT	CAWSDRGAQPQHF	13	-	TRBV30	TRBJ1-5	-